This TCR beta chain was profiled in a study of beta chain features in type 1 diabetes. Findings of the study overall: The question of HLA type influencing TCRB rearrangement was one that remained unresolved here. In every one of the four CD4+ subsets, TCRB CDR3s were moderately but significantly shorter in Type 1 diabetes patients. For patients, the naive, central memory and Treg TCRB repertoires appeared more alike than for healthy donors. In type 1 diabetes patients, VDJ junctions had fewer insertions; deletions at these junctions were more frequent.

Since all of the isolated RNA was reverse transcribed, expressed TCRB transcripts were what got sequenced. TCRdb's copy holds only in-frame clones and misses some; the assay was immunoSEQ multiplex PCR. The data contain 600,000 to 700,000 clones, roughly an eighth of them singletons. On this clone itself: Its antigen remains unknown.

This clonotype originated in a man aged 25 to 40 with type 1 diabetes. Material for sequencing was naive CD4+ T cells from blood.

The CDR3 nucleotides read TGTGCCACCCCGGGACAGGGAGAATACAATGAGCAGTTCTTC. Its translation: CATPGQGEYNEQFF. V gene TRBV2 combines with J gene TRBJ2-1; 9 bases fit TRBD1. Per germline, CDR1 SNHLY and CDR2 FYNNEI. This CDR3 contains 14 residues. Trimming removed 10 bases from V and 4 bases from J; junction bases left unmatched: 8.